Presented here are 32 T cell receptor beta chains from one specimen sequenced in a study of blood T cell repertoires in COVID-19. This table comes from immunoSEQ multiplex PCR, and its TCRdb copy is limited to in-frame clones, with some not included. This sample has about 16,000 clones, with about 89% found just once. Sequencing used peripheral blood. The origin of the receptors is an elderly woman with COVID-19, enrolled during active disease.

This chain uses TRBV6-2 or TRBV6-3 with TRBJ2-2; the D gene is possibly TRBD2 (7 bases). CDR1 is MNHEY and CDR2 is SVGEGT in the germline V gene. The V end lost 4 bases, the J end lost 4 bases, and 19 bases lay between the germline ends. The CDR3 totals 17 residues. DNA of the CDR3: TGTGCCAGCAGTTGGGGGGGCCCGGGGAGAACCACCGGGGAGCTGTTTTTT. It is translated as CASSWGGPGRTTGELFF.

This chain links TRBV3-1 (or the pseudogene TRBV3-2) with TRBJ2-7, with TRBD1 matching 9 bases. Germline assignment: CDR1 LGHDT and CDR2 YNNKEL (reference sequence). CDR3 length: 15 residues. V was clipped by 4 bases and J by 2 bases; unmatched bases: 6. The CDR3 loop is CASSLADRGPYEQYF. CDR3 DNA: TGTGCCAGCAGCCTTGCGGACAGGGGCCCCTACGAGCAGTACTTC.

The DNA of the CDR3 is TGTGCCAGCTCACGTAATTCTAGAGCGGGGGGGGCTTCCTACAATGAGCAGTTCTTC. Translated: CASSRNSRAGGASYNEQFF. The chain combines TRBV18 with TRBJ2-1; 10 bases align to TRBD2. Germline V gene lookup returns CDR1 KGHSH and CDR2 LQKENI. With V trimmed by 4 bases and J by 1 base, 13 bases remained unmatched. This CDR3 has 19 amino acids.

CDR3 sequence: CASSTGSKGGTEAFF. As DNA, the CDR3 is TGTGCCAGCAGCACGGGATCAAAGGGCGGCACTGAAGCTTTCTTT. The J gene is TRBJ1-1, the V gene TRBV7-9; D call uncertain. Trimming shortened V by 5 bases and J by 4 bases, and 17 bases separated the two germline ends. In germline, CDR1 is SEHNR, CDR2 FQNEAQ (reference sequence). The length of the CDR3 is 15 residues.

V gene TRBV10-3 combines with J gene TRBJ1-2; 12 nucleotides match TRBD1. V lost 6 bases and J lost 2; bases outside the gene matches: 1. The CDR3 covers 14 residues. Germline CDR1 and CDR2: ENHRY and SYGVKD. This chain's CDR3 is CAIRGTGGNYGYTF. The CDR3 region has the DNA TGTGCCATCAGGGGGACAGGGGGCAACTATGGCTACACCTTC.

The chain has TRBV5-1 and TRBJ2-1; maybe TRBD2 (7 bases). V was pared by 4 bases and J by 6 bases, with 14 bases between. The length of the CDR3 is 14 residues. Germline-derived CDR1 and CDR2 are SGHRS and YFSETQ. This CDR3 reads CASSPNGGPNEQFF. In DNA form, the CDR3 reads TGCGCCAGCAGCCCTAACGGGGGGCCCAATGAGCAGTTCTTC.

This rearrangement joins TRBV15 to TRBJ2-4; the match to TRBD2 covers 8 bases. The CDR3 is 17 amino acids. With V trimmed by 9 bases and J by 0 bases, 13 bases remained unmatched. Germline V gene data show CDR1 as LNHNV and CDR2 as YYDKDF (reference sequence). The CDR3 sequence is CATREGIQALAKNIQYF. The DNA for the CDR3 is TGTGCCACTCGGGAGGGGATACAGGCCCTAGCCAAAAACATTCAGTACTTC.

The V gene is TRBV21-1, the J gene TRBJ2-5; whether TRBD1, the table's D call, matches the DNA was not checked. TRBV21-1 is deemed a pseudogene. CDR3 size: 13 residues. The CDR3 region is CASSHRVKETQYF. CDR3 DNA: TGTGCCAGCAGCCACAGGGTTAAGGAGACCCAGTACTTC.

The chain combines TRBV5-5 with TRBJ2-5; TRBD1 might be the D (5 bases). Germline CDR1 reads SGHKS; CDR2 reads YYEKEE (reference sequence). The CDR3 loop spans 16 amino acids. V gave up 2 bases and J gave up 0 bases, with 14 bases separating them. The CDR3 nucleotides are TGTGCCAGCAGCTTAGCAGGGCTCACGTACCAAGAGACCCAGTACTTC. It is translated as CASSLAGLTYQETQYF.

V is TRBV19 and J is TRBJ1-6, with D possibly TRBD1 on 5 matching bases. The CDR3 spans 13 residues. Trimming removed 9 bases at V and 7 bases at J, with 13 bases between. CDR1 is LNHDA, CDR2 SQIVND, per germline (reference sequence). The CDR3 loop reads CASAGHDNSPLHF. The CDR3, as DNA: TGTGCCAGCGCTGGACACGACAATTCACCCCTCCACTTT.

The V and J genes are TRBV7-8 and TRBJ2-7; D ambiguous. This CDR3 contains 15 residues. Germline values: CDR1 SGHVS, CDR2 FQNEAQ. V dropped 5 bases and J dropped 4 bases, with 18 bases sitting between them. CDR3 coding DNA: TGTGCCAGCAGCCACCAACGGATCCGACTTTACGAGCAGTACTTC. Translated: CASSHQRIRLYEQYF.

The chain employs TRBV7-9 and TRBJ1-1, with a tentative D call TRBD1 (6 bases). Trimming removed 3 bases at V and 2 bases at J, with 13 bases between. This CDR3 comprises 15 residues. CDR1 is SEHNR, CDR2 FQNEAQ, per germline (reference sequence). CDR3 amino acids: CASSFYRDLNTEAFF. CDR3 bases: TGTGCCAGCAGCTTCTACAGGGATCTCAACACTGAAGCTTTCTTT.

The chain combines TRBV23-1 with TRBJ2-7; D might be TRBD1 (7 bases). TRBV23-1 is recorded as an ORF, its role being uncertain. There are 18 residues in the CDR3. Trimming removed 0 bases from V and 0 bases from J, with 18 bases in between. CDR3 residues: CASSQSIGGGESSYEQYF. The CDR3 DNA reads TGCGCCAGCAGTCAATCGATTGGAGGGGGCGAAAGCTCCTACGAGCAGTACTTC.

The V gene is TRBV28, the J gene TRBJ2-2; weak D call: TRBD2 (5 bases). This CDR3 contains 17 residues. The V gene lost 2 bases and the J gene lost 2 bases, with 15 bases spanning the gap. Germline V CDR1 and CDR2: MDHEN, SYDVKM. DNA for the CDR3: TGTGCCAGCAGTTTAACCCCTTGGGAGCCTAACACCGGGGAGCTGTTTTTT. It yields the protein CASSLTPWEPNTGELFF. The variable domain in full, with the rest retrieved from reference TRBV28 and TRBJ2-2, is DVKVTQSSRYLVKRTGEKVFLECVQDMDHENMFWYRQDPGLGLRLIYFSYDVKMKEKGDIPEGYSVSREKKERFSLILESASTNQTSMYLCASSLTPWEPNTGELFFGEGSRLTVL.

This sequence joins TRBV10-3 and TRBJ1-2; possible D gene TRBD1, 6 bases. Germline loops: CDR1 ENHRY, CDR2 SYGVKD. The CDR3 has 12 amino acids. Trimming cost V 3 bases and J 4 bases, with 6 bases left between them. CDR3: CAISEQGYGYTF. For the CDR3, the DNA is TGTGCCATCAGTGAACAGGGCTATGGCTACACCTTC.

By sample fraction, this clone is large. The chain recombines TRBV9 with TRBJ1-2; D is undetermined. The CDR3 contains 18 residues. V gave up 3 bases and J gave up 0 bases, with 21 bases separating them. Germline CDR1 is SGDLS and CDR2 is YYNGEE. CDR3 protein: CASSAEGWLGRANYGYTF. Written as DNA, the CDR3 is TGTGCCAGCAGCGCCGAGGGTTGGTTGGGAAGGGCTAACTATGGCTACACCTTC.

This chain's CDR3 is CASSEEDRGRSEQYF. The CDR3 DNA reads as TGTGCCAGCAGTGAAGAGGACAGGGGGCGAAGCGAGCAGTACTTC. The chain combines TRBV2 with TRBJ2-7, with TRBD1 matching 11 bases. The V and J ends lost 1 base and 6 bases, in that order; junction bases with no gene match: 5. The CDR3 length is 15 residues. CDR1 and CDR2 from the germline V gene are SNHLY and FYNNEI.

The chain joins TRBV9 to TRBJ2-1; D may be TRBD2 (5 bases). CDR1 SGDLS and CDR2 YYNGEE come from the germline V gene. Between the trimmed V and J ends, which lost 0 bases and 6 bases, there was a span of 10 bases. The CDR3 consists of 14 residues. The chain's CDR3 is CASSVVGLANEQFF. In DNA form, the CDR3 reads TGTGCCAGCAGCGTAGTCGGGCTAGCCAATGAGCAGTTCTTC.

CDR3 in DNA: TGCGCCAGCACCACTCAGGGAACGCGGGAGCAGTACTTC. Its protein product is CASTTQGTREQYF. The gene calls are TRBV10-2 and TRBJ2-7, with D tentatively TRBD1 (5 bases). The CDR3 has 13 residues. Germline CDR1 is WSHSY and CDR2 is SAAADI. Trimming pared 7 bases from V and 7 bases from J, leaving 17 bases between.

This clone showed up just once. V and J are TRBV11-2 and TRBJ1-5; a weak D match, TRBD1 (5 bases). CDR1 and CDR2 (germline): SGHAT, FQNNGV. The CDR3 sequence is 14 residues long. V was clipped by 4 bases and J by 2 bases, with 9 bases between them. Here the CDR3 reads CASSSGGGNQPQHF. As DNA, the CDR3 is TGTGCCAGCAGCTCCGGGGGAGGCAATCAGCCCCAGCATTTT.

The CDR3 bases are TGTGCCATCAGTCCACAGGGTATCGCTGAAGCTTTCTTT. Its protein is CAISPQGIAEAFF. The chain uses TRBV10-3 and TRBJ1-1; D is perhaps TRBD1 (6 bases). V lost 5 bases, J lost 6 bases, and 13 bases lay in between. CDR3 size: 13 residues. Germline assignment: CDR1 ENHRY and CDR2 SYGVKD.

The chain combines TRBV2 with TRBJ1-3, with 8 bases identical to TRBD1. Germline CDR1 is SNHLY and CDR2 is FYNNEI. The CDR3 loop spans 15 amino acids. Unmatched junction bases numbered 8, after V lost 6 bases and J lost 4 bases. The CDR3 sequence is CASRAQGARGNTIYF. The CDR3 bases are TGTGCCAGCAGAGCCCAGGGGGCGAGAGGAAACACCATATATTTT.

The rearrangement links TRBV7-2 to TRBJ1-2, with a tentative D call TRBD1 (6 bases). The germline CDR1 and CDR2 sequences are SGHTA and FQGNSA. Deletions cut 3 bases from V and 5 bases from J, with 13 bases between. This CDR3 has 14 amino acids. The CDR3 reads CASSFTGPIYGYTF. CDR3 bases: TGTGCCAGCAGCTTCACAGGGCCTATTTATGGCTACACCTTC.

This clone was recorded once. The CDR3 region has the DNA TGTGCCAGCAGTTTTCGAGGGGGGGGCAACACTGAAGCTTTCTTT. This sequence encodes CASSFRGGGNTEAFF. The chain joins TRBV28 to TRBJ1-1, with a tentative D call TRBD1 (6 bases). Germline V gene sequence: CDR1 MDHEN, CDR2 SYDVKM. This CDR3 is 15 amino acids long. V was cut by 3 bases and J by 2 bases, with 13 bases left in between. Full variable domain (outside the CDR3, taken from reference TRBV28 and TRBJ1-1): DVKVTQSSRYLVKRTGEKVFLECVQDMDHENMFWYRQDPGLGLRLIYFSYDVKMKEKGDIPEGYSVSREKKERFSLILESASTNQTSMYLCASSFRGGGNTEAFFGQGTRLTVV.

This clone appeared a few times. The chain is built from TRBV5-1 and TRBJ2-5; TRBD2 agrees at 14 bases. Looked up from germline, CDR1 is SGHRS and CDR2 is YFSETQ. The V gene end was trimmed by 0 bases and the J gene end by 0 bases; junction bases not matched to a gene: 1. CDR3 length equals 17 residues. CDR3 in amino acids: CASSLGGLAGDQETQYF. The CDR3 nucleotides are TGCGCCAGCAGCTTGGGGGGACTAGCGGGAGACCAAGAGACCCAGTACTTC.

This CDR3 is CASSELAGTQETQYF. In DNA form, the CDR3 reads TGTGCCAGCAGTGAACTAGCGGGGACACAAGAGACCCAGTACTTC. The chain uses TRBV6-4 and TRBJ2-5; 10 bases map to TRBD2. V lost 3 bases, J lost 2 bases, and 3 bases stayed unmatched. The CDR3 contains 15 residues. Germline V gene sequence: CDR1 MRHNA, CDR2 SNTAGT.

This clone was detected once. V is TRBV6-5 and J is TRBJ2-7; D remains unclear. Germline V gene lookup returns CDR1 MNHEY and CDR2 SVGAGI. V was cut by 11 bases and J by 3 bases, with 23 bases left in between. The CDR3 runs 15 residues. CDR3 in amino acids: CAPTPPPSSHYEQYF. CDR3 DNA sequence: TGTGCCCCCACTCCTCCCCCGTCCTCCCACTACGAGCAGTACTTC.

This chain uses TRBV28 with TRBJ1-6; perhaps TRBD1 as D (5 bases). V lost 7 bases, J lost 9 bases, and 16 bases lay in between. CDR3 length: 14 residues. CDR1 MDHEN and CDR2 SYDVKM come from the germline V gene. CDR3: CASTAGQGSSPLHF. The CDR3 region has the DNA TGTGCCAGCACGGCGGGGCAGGGTAGTTCACCCCTCCACTTT.

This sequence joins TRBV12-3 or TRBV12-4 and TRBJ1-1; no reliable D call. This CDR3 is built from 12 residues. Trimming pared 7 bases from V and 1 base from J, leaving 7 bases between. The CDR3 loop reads CASMGENTEAFF. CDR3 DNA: TGTGCCAGCATGGGAGAGAACACTGAAGCTTTCTTT.

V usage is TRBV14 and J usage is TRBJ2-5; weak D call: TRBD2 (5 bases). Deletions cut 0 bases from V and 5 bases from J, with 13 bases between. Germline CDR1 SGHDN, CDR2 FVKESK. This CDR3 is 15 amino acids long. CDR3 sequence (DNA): TGTGCCAGCAGCCAAGATTTTAGAGGGCGGGAGACCCAGTACTTC. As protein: CASSQDFRGRETQYF.

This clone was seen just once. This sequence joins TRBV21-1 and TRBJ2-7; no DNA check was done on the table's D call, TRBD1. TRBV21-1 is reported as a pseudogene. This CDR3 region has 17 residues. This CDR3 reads CASSKNRGGQGLDGQYF. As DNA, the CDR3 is TGTGCCAGCAGCAAGAATCGCGGGGGACAGGGACTCGACGGGCAGTACTTC.

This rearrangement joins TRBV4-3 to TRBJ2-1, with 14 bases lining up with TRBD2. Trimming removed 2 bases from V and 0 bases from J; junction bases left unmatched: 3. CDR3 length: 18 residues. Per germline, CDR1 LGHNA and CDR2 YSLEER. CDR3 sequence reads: CASSQRTSGGSSYNEQFF. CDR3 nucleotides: TGCGCCAGCAGCCAAAGGACTAGCGGGGGGAGCTCCTACAATGAGCAGTTCTTC.